The 10 T cell receptor beta chains below were found in one sample sequenced in a study of blood T cell repertoires in COVID-19. Some clones are missing from TCRdb's copy, which holds only in-frame ones; the method was immunoSEQ multiplex PCR. The sample records approximately 97,000 clones, 86% being singletons. Sequencing used peripheral blood. These receptors were obtained from a woman of 80 years or more with acute or convalescent COVID-19.

The chain is built from TRBV9 and TRBJ2-3; the D gene is possibly TRBD2 (7 bases). Trimming shortened V by 4 bases and J by 3 bases, and 15 bases separated the two germline ends. CDR1 SGDLS and CDR2 YYNGEE come from the germline V gene. The CDR3 is made up of 15 amino acids. The CDR3 DNA sequence: TGTGCCAGCAGCACCCGGGGGGCCCTGACAGATACGCAGTATTTT. Protein sequence: CASSTRGALTDTQYF.

The rearrangement joins TRBV12-5 to TRBJ1-2, with a weak D call TRBD1 (5 bases). Germline V gene data show CDR1 as LGHNT and CDR2 as FRNRAP. Deletions cut 1 base from V and 4 bases from J, with 10 bases between. The CDR3 loop spans 14 amino acids. CDR3 DNA: TGTGCTAGTGGTTTGGACAGGAATTTCTATGGCTACACCTTC. Its protein product is CASGLDRNFYGYTF.

This clone was counted a single time. The gene calls are TRBV2 and TRBJ1-1; D unresolved. There are 15 residues in the CDR3. CDR1 and CDR2 from the germline V gene are SNHLY and FYNNEI. Between the trimmed V and J ends, which lost 0 bases and 6 bases, there was a span of 14 bases. Here the CDR3 DNA reads TGTGCCAGCAGTGAAGCACCGGGTATTGCGGCTGAAGCTTTCTTT. This translates into CASSEAPGIAAEAFF.

The chain links TRBV3-1 (or the pseudogene TRBV3-2) to TRBJ2-4; maybe TRBD2 (6 bases). This CDR3 contains 14 residues. V lost 6 bases and J 7 bases, leaving 16 bases between the germline ends. The germline CDR1 and CDR2 sequences are LGHDT and YNNKEL (reference sequence). CDR3 sequence reads: CASRSMRGSNIQYF. In DNA, the CDR3 is TGTGCCAGCAGGTCGATGCGGGGCTCGAACATTCAGTACTTC.

This chain uses TRBV11-1 with TRBJ2-1, with TRBD1 matching over 9 bases. The germline CDR1 and CDR2 sequences are SGHAT and FQDESV (reference sequence). This CDR3 has 16 residues. The ends lost 5 bases at V and 7 bases at J; junction bases unmatched: 12. The DNA of the CDR3 is TGTGCCAGCAGCCGCCGGGACAGGGCAAAAGAGAATGAGCAGTTCTTC. Its translation is CASSRRDRAKENEQFF.

CDR3 in amino acids: CASSVSVGPSYEQYF. The CDR3 region has the DNA TGCGCCAGCAGCGTCTCGGTGGGCCCCTCCTACGAGCAGTACTTC. The chain is built from TRBV10-1 and TRBJ2-7; no clear D. CDR1 and CDR2 (germline): WNHNN, SYGVQD (reference sequence). The CDR3 is 15 amino acids. The V end lost 6 bases, the J end lost 0 bases, and 15 bases lay between the germline ends.

V gene TRBV9 combines with J gene TRBJ2-6; possibly TRBD1 for D (6 bases). Trimming shortened V by 2 bases and J by 2 bases, and 14 bases separated the two germline ends. From germline, CDR1 is SGDLS and CDR2 YYNGEE. This CDR3 region has 17 residues. The chain's CDR3 is CASSVPPRGTGANVLTF. DNA of the CDR3: TGTGCCAGCAGCGTCCCCCCAAGGGGGACTGGGGCCAACGTCCTGACTTTC. Full variable domain (rest looked up from reference TRBV9 and TRBJ2-6): DSGVTQTPKHLITATGQRVTLRCSPRSGDLSVYWYQQSLDQGLQFLIQYYNGEERAKGNILERFSAQQFPDLHSELNLSSLELGDSALYFCASSVPPRGTGANVLTFGAGSRLTVL.

V gene TRBV6-2 or TRBV6-3 combines with J gene TRBJ2-7; TRBD2 matches 8 bases. Germline loops: CDR1 MNHEY, CDR2 SVGEGT. The V and J ends lost 4 bases and 2 bases, in that order; junction bases with no gene match: 7. CDR3 length: 15 residues. The CDR3 reads CASSFFGGGPYEQYF. The CDR3 region has the DNA TGTGCCAGCAGTTTTTTCGGGGGGGGCCCCTACGAGCAGTACTTC.

The chain joins TRBV6-5 to TRBJ1-2; D unclear. The germline V gene has CDR1 MNHEY and CDR2 SVGAGI. There are 13 residues in the CDR3. V lost 8 bases and J lost 5, with 15 bases in between. The CDR3 is CASSSGLVYGYTF. The CDR3 DNA follows: TGTGCCAGCTCCTCAGGTCTCGTATATGGCTACACCTTC.

The chain carries TRBV7-9 and TRBJ1-5; TRBD1 agrees at 8 bases. Unmatched junction bases numbered 9, after V lost 5 bases and J lost 6 bases. CDR1 is SEHNR, CDR2 FQNEAQ, per germline (reference sequence). The CDR3 totals 15 residues. CDR3 region: CASSQGGQGAQPQHF. In nucleotides, the CDR3 is TGTGCCAGCAGCCAAGGCGGGCAGGGGGCTCAGCCCCAGCATTTT.